This record covers a single T cell receptor beta chain. Germline CDR1 reads MNHNY; CDR2 reads SVGAGI (reference sequence). The CDR3 has 13 amino acids. Trimming pared 6 bases from V and 8 bases from J, leaving 16 bases between. The data were taken from a study of OX40 agonist ivuxolimab in advanced cancers. TCRdb keeps only in-frame clones here, not all; method: immunoSEQ multiplex PCR. The top ten hold under 0.9% of the sample, which has tens of thousands of clones, over 75% seen once. Sequencing used CD4+ or CD8+ T cells sorted from blood, obtained in a trial of the OX40 agonist ivuxolimab. This chain connects TRBV6-6 to TRBJ1-2; maybe TRBD1 (5 bases). The receptor's source is an adult with an advanced solid tumor such as melanoma, head and neck, liver or kidney cancer. The CDR3, as DNA: TGTGCCAGCAGCCCCAACGGGGCGCGGGGCTACACCTTC. It yields the protein CASSPNGARGYTF.